This is a list of T cell receptor beta chains from one sample in a study of response to subunit inactivated influenza vaccine. One entry per CDR3 protein results from TCRdb running MiXCR on the RT-PCR reads. Here the sample spans 530,000 or so distinct CDR3 sequences, approximately 15% being singletons. Material: PBMCs from blood, obtained 11 to 12 days after vaccination. The receptors here all came from a man aged 50 to 60 who received an inactivated influenza vaccine. Both conserved end residues are part of each CDR3. A D gene is named only where the DNA matches it firmly. Not all rows give a size; the values are once, few, many and, for expanded clones, a class.

TRBV5-1,TRBJ1-4,.,few,CASSPKPATNEKLFF,TGCGCCAGCAGCCCGAAGCCTGCAACTAATGAAAAACTGTTTTTT
TRBV6-6,TRBJ1-1,.,.,CASSKLDTEAFF,TGTGCCAGCAGTAAACTGGACACTGAAGCTTTCTTT
TRBV7-3,TRBJ2-3,TRBD2,.,CASSFITSGGTDTQYF,TGTGCCAGCAGCTTTATAACTAGCGGGGGAACAGATACGCAGTATTTT
TRBV6-2/TRBV6-3,TRBJ1-6,.,few,CASSTGLTNSPLHF,TGTGCCAGCAGTACGGGACTGACAAATTCACCCCTCCACTTT
TRBV5-1,TRBJ2-2,TRBD1,.,CASSTGTGETGELFF,TGCGCCAGCAGCACCGGGACAGGGGAAACCGGGGAGCTGTTTTTT
TRBV20-1,TRBJ1-2,.,.,CSAREFVRNYGYTF,TGCAGTGCTAGAGAATTTGTCAGAAATTATGGCTACACCTTC
TRBV18,TRBJ2-1,.,.,CASSPPVCNEQFF,TGTGCCAGCTCACCACCGGTGTGCAATGAGCAGTTCTTC
TRBV5-1,TRBJ2-3,.,few,CASAMAAATDTQYF,TGCGCCAGCGCCATGGCAGCCGCCACAGATACGCAGTATTTT
TRBV5-1,TRBJ2-7,.,.,CASAGIATYEQYF,TGCGCCAGCGCCGGGATCGCAACCTACGAGCAGTACTTC
TRBV5-1,TRBJ2-1,TRBD2,.,CASSLGPPTSGFYEQFF,TGCGCCAGCAGCTTGGGCCCCCCGACTAGCGGATTTTATGAGCAGTTCTTC
TRBV7-9,TRBJ2-7,.,many,CASSSGREQYF,TGTGCCAGCAGCTCAGGGCGCGAGCAGTACTTC
TRBV18,TRBJ2-2,TRBD2,.,CASSPGTSGPFGELFF,TGTGCCAGCTCACCCGGGACTAGCGGACCATTCGGGGAGCTGTTTTTT
TRBV7-9,TRBJ2-7,.,few,CASSPEGTEQYF,TGTGCCAGCAGCCCAGAAGGAACCGAGCAGTACTTC
TRBV20-1,TRBJ1-5,TRBD1,many,CSARDRDSRNRPQHF,TGCAGTGCTAGAGACCGGGACAGCCGAAATAGGCCCCAGCATTTT
TRBV29-1,TRBJ1-1,.,few,CSVEDGRTEAFF,TGCAGCGTTGAAGATGGGCGCACTGAAGCTTTCTTT
TRBV5-1,TRBJ2-5,.,.,CASSLFPGRGETQYF,TGCGCCAGCAGCTTGTTTCCGGGAAGGGGAGAGACCCAGTACTTC
TRBV29-1,TRBJ2-3,.,few,CSGGWASTDTQYF,TGCTCCGGTGGTTGGGCTAGCACAGATACGCAGTATTTT
TRBV28,TRBJ2-2,TRBD1,.,CASSFLDRVAGELFF,TGTGCCAGCAGTTTCCTGGACAGGGTGGCCGGGGAGCTGTTTTTT
TRBV7-9,TRBJ1-1,.,few,CASSKSGGNTEAFF,TGTGCCAGCAGCAAAAGTGGGGGCAACACTGAAGCTTTCTTT
TRBV6-1,TRBJ1-1,.,many,CASSPAANTEAFF,TGTGCCAGCAGCCCTGCAGCGAACACTGAAGCTTTCTTT
TRBV7-9,TRBJ2-5,.,.,CASSLRDTRKETQYF,TGTGCCAGCAGTCTCCGGGACACACGGAAAGAGACCCAGTACTTC
TRBV6-2/TRBV6-3,TRBJ1-1,TRBD1,.,CASSSLRTGSTEAFF,TGTGCCAGCAGTTCACTTCGGACAGGGTCCACTGAAGCTTTCTTT
TRBV20-1,TRBJ2-7,TRBD2,few,CSARPAGEYEQYF,TGCAGTGCTAGGCCAGCGGGAGAGTACGAGCAGTACTTC
TRBV11-2,TRBJ1-1,.,few,CASSLGTVYTEAFF,TGTGCCAGCAGCTTGGGGACGGTGTACACTGAAGCTTTCTTT
TRBV4-2,TRBJ2-2,TRBD2,.,CASSQESSGSRTGELFF,TGTGCCAGCAGCCAAGAGTCTAGCGGGAGTCGAACCGGGGAGCTGTTTTTT
TRBV5-5,TRBJ2-6,.,few,CASSLDLPGANVLTF,TGTGCCAGCAGCTTGGATCTCCCTGGGGCCAACGTCCTGACTTTC
TRBV12-3/TRBV12-4,TRBJ2-3,.,.,CASSPSWGISTDTQYF,TGTGCCAGCAGTCCTAGCTGGGGGATTAGCACAGATACGCAGTATTTT
TRBV21-1,TRBJ2-1,.,.,CASSKGQGDCNEQFF,TGTGCCAGCAGCAAAGGACAGGGCGATTGCAATGAGCAGTTCTTC
TRBV7-2,TRBJ2-3,TRBD2,.,CASSLGLAGAPQYF,TGTGCCAGCAGCCTCGGACTAGCGGGAGCGCCGCAGTATTTT
TRBV4-3,TRBJ2-3,TRBD2,.,CASSQEPAGGADTQYF,TGCGCCAGCAGCCAAGAACCGGCGGGAGGTGCAGATACGCAGTATTTT
TRBV7-2,TRBJ1-2,.,few,CASGVGYYGYTF,TGTGCCAGCGGGGTAGGCTACTATGGCTACACCTTC
TRBV6-2/TRBV6-3,TRBJ2-2,TRBD2,few,CASSYSSTRGTSGRATGELFF,TGTGCCAGCAGTTACTCAAGCACCCGGGGGACTAGCGGGAGGGCCACCGGGGAGCTGTTTTTT
TRBV27,TRBJ2-6,TRBD1,.,CASSRRDSISGANVLTF,TGTGCCAGCAGCCGACGGGACAGTATCTCTGGGGCCAACGTCCTGACTTTC
TRBV6-2/TRBV6-3,TRBJ2-2,.,few,CASTDKTTGELFF,TGTGCCAGCACCGACAAAACGACCGGGGAGCTGTTTTTT
TRBV30,TRBJ1-5,.,.,CAWSVMGGQPQHF,TGTGCCTGGAGTGTAATGGGTGGTCAGCCCCAGCATTTT
TRBV7-6,TRBJ2-3,.,few,CASSDTGLEGPDTQYF,TGTGCCAGCAGCGATACCGGACTCGAGGGGCCAGATACGCAGTATTTT
TRBV2,TRBJ1-1,TRBD1,.,CASSEFTGDTEAFF,TGTGCCAGCAGTGAATTCACAGGGGACACTGAAGCTTTCTTT
TRBV5-5,TRBJ1-5,.,few,CASSFSARLDSNQPQHF,TGTGCCAGCAGCTTTTCTGCCCGGTTGGATAGCAATCAGCCCCAGCATTTT
TRBV4-2,TRBJ2-4,TRBD2,.,CASSQDWGLAGFKNIQYF,TGTGCCAGCAGCCAAGATTGGGGACTAGCGGGATTCAAAAACATTCAGTACTTC
TRBV30,TRBJ1-4,.,few,CAWSVQGVEKLFF,TGTGCCTGGAGTGTACAGGGTGTGGAGAAACTGTTTTTT
TRBV3-1,TRBJ2-1,.,.,CASSQVPQHAAAGASSYNEQFF,TGTGCCAGCAGCCAAGTGCCCCAGCATGCCGCGGCGGGGGCCAGCTCCTACAATGAGCAGTTCTTC
TRBV18,TRBJ1-5,.,few,CASSPAGQASNQPQHF,TGTGCCAGCTCACCAGCTGGGCAGGCCAGCAATCAGCCCCAGCATTTT
TRBV24-1,TRBJ2-3,.,many,CATSDPKNEITDTQYF,TGTGCCACCAGTGACCCTAAGAATGAGATCACAGATACGCAGTATTTT
TRBV6-5,TRBJ2-1,TRBD2,few,CASSSREDPYNEQFF,TGTGCCAGCAGTTCACGGGAGGACCCCTACAATGAGCAGTTCTTC
TRBV30,TRBJ1-2,.,.,CAWSVTLAGGEGYGYTF,TGTGCCTGGAGTGTAACGTTAGCCGGCGGGGAAGGCTATGGCTACACCTTC
TRBV20-1,TRBJ2-3,TRBD2,few,CSARDPGGPNTQYF,TGCAGTGCTAGAGATCCGGGAGGGCCGAATACGCAGTATTTT
TRBV4-3,TRBJ1-5,.,few,CASSQATGRNQPQHF,TGCGCCAGCAGCCAGGCGACAGGTAGAAATCAGCCCCAGCATTTT
TRBV19,TRBJ1-6,.,few,CASRDAGNSPLHF,TGTGCCAGTCGGGACGCGGGAAATTCACCCCTCCACTTT
TRBV9,TRBJ2-1,.,few,CASSVEGFWNEQFF,TGTGCCAGCAGCGTAGAGGGGTTTTGGAATGAGCAGTTCTTC
TRBV27,TRBJ2-1,.,.,CASSLKGYSYNEQFF,TGTGCCAGCAGTTTGAAGGGGTACTCCTACAATGAGCAGTTCTTC
TRBV27,TRBJ1-6,TRBD1,.,CASSGGTAGNSPLHF,TGTGCCAGCAGCGGGGGGACAGCCGGTAATTCACCCCTCCACTTT
TRBV4-3,TRBJ2-3,.,few,CASSQIAEWADTQYF,TGCGCCAGCAGCCAAATAGCGGAGTGGGCAGATACGCAGTATTTT
TRBV7-2,TRBJ2-1,TRBD1,.,CASSLAWRLDRGKNEQFF,TGTGCCAGCAGCTTAGCGTGGCGATTGGACAGGGGTAAGAATGAGCAGTTCTTC
TRBV21-1,TRBJ1-5,.,.,CASSPPSYREGSNQPQHF,TGTGCCAGCAGCCCCCCTTCGTACAGGGAAGGGAGCAATCAGCCCCAGCATTTT
TRBV25-1,TRBJ2-5,.,few,CASSDKTVIQETQYF,TGTGCCAGCAGTGATAAAACAGTGATTCAAGAGACCCAGTACTTC
TRBV20-1,TRBJ2-4,TRBD1,.,CSAPPRTGQNIQYF,TGCAGTGCCCCCCCGAGGACAGGCCAAAACATTCAGTACTTC
TRBV27,TRBJ2-3,.,.,CASSLRGIGSTDTQYF,TGTGCCAGCAGTTTAAGGGGAATTGGGTCCACAGATACGCAGTATTTT